This passage covers 9 T cell receptor beta chains from one sample sequenced in a study of T cells in tuberculosis. Thawed, overnight-rested PBMC were stained with GMM-loaded CD1B tetramer, viability dye and anti-CD3, then sorted. The lipid loaded on the CD1B tetramers was C32 glucose monomycolate from Rhodococcus equi. Method: immunoSEQ multiplex PCR; TCRdb's copy keeps in-frame clones and lacks some. The sample comprises about 88,000 clones, roughly 93% of which are singletons, and around 1.8% rests with the top ten. The source material was CD1b-GMM tetramer-negative cells sorted from PBMCs. The origin of the receptors is an adult woman with latent tuberculosis.

V gene TRBV2 combines with J gene TRBJ2-3; D gene uncertain. Germline values: CDR1 SNHLY, CDR2 FYNNEI. V lost 3 bases to trimming and J lost 1 base, with 8 bases between them. The CDR3 extends over 14 amino acids. This CDR3 is CASSESRGTDTQYF. CDR3 nucleotides: TGTGCCAGCAGTGAGTCGCGTGGCACAGATACGCAGTATTTT.

V gene TRBV27 combines with J gene TRBJ2-5; 7 positions agree with TRBD1. This CDR3 is 15 amino acids long. J gave up 0 bases and V 5 bases, and 6 bases lay outside the gene matches. Germline V gene sequence: CDR1 MNHEY, CDR2 SMNVEV (reference sequence). The CDR3 sequence is CASSPRGQYQETQYF. In DNA, the CDR3 is TGTGCCAGCAGTCCACGGGGACAGTACCAAGAGACCCAGTACTTC.

V usage is TRBV2 and J usage is TRBJ1-2; TRBD1 matches at 7 bases. From germline, CDR1 is SNHLY and CDR2 FYNNEI. With V trimmed by 7 bases and J by 3 bases, 11 bases remained unmatched. There are 15 residues in the CDR3. The CDR3 region has the DNA TGTGCCAGCAACCCTCACCGGGACAGTTACTATGGCTACACCTTC. Translating it yields CASNPHRDSYYGYTF.

The chain is built from TRBV23-1 and TRBJ1-5; possible D gene TRBD1, 6 bases. TRBV23-1 is assigned to the ORF class and has an uncertain function. The CDR3 loop spans 16 amino acids. Trimming left V 0 bases short and J 0 bases short, with 9 bases between. The CDR3 is CASSQSRTDSNQPQHF. DNA of the CDR3: TGCGCCAGCAGTCAATCTCGGACAGATAGCAATCAGCCCCAGCATTTT.

The chain has TRBV4-2 and TRBJ2-6; D unclear. Trimming shortened V by 4 bases and J by 0 bases, and 7 bases separated the two germline ends. The germline V gene encodes CDR1 LGHNA and CDR2 YNFKEQ. The CDR3 has 15 amino acids. As DNA, the CDR3 is TGTGCCAGCAGCCGAGACCTCTCTGGGGCCAACGTCCTGACTTTC. Residues: CASSRDLSGANVLTF.

The chain carries TRBV6-6 and TRBJ1-4; D uncertain. V was cut by 2 bases and J by 8 bases, with 9 bases left in between. Germline V CDR1 and CDR2: MNHNY, SVGAGI (reference sequence). This CDR3 is built from 13 residues. The CDR3 DNA sequence: TGTGCCAGCAGTTACGGCGGGCGAGAAAAACTGTTTTTT. This translates into CASSYGGREKLFF.

This CDR3 is CASSVVGQGKGETQYF. CDR3 nucleotides: TGTGCCAGCAGCGTAGTGGGACAGGGAAAGGGGGAGACCCAGTACTTC. The chain is built from TRBV9 and TRBJ2-5; 9 bases are a match to TRBD1. CDR3 length: 16 amino acids. From germline, CDR1 is SGDLS and CDR2 YYNGEE. J gave up 5 bases and V 0 bases, and 8 bases lay outside the gene matches. Using reference TRBV9 and TRBJ2-5 for the parts outside the CDR3, the full variable domain is DSGVTQTPKHLITATGQRVTLRCSPRSGDLSVYWYQQSLDQGLQFLIQYYNGEERAKGNILERFSAQQFPDLHSELNLSSLELGDSALYFCASSVVGQGKGETQYFGPGTRLLVL.

The rearrangement uses TRBV28 and TRBJ2-5; 10 nucleotides line up with TRBD1. The CDR3 consists of 17 residues. V was clipped by 6 bases and J by 4 bases; unmatched bases: 14. From germline, CDR1 is MDHEN and CDR2 SYDVKM. CDR3 sequence reads: CASSSRVGQGIRETQYF. DNA of the CDR3: TGTGCCAGCAGCAGTCGGGTGGGACAGGGGATCCGAGAGACCCAGTACTTC.

V gene TRBV15 combines with J gene TRBJ2-1, with 8 bases fitting TRBD2. The CDR3 sequence is 15 residues long. CDR1 is LNHNV, CDR2 YYDKDF, per germline (reference sequence). V dropped 4 bases and J dropped 4; count of bases not matched to a gene: 6. CDR3: CATSKAGAGYNEQFF. The CDR3 region has the DNA TGTGCCACCAGCAAAGCGGGGGCCGGATACAATGAGCAGTTCTTC.